These 22 T cell receptor beta chains share one sample of origin, sequenced in a study of T-cell reconstitution after alpha-beta-depleted transplantation in children. The TCRbeta library incorporated unique molecular identifiers. Using its own MiXCR run on the PCR reads, TCRdb lists one record per CDR3 protein. The table has almost 600,000 distinct CDR3 sequences, 25% to 30% seen once. This specimen was PBMCs, taken before TCRalphabeta/CD19-depleted stem cell transplant. The source is a boy younger than two with Wiskott-Aldrich syndrome, due to receive a stem cell transplant.

As DNA, the CDR3 is TGTGCCAGCAGCCCTAGCGGGAAAACCGGGGAGCTGTTTTTT. Its translation: CASSPSGKTGELFF. The genes are TRBV12-3 or TRBV12-4 and TRBJ2-2; TRBD2 aligns across 9 bases. The V gene end was trimmed by 6 bases and the J gene end by 5 bases; junction bases not matched to a gene: 4. The CDR3 covers 14 residues.

This chain joins TRBV20-1 and TRBJ2-7; the match to TRBD1 covers 8 bases. This CDR3 is 15 amino acids long. The ends lost 3 bases at V and 2 bases at J; junction bases unmatched: 9. Germline V gene sequence: CDR1 DFQATT, CDR2 SNEGSKA (reference sequence). The DNA for the CDR3 is TGCAGTGCTAGGGCGACAGGGGTCTCTCCCTACGAGCAGTACTTC. Its translation: CSARATGVSPYEQYF.

This clonotype was seen only a few times. V gene TRBV5-5 combines with J gene TRBJ2-5; D is uncertain. Germline CDR1 is SGHKS and CDR2 is YYEKEE (reference sequence). The CDR3 spans 11 residues. The V end lost 3 bases, the J end lost 8 bases, and 8 bases lay between the germline ends. The CDR3 here is CASSSGPTQYF. The DNA for the CDR3 is TGTGCCAGCAGCTCCGGACCTACCCAGTACTTC.

This clonotype occurred a few times. The chain uses TRBV20-1 and TRBJ1-6; weak D call: TRBD1 (6 bases). This CDR3 spans 15 amino acids. Germline V gene lookup returns CDR1 DFQATT and CDR2 SNEGSKA (reference sequence). The V end lost 3 bases, the J end lost 9 bases, and 18 bases lay between the germline ends. This CDR3 reads CSARDTTGFGSPLHF. In nucleotides, the CDR3 is TGCAGTGCTAGGGATACTACAGGGTTTGGTTCACCCCTCCACTTT.

This clonotype was seen a few times. The chain has TRBV6-2 or TRBV6-3 and TRBJ1-5; D is unresolved. Germline assignment: CDR1 MNHEY and CDR2 SVGEGT. The V and J ends lost 2 bases and 4 bases respectively, with 3 bases between them. CDR3 size: 12 residues. The CDR3 protein is CASSYRNQPQHF. The DNA for the CDR3 is TGTGCCAGCAGTTACAGAAATCAGCCCCAGCATTTT.

The table lists this clonotype with a few counts. The V gene is TRBV7-9, the J gene TRBJ2-1; TRBD2 aligns across 7 bases. The CDR3 consists of 17 residues. CDR1 is SEHNR and CDR2 is FQNEAQ in the germline V gene (reference sequence). V was pared by 2 bases and J by 0 bases, with 7 bases of the junction left unmatched. CDR3 sequence (DNA): TGTGCCAGCAGCTTACGAACTAGCGCTAGCTCCTACAATGAGCAGTTCTTC. This codes for CASSLRTSASSYNEQFF.

As DNA, the CDR3 is TGCGCCAGCAGGATTGAGGACAGGGCCGCAGATACGCAGTATTTT. Protein: CASRIEDRAADTQYF. The chain joins TRBV5-1 to TRBJ2-3, with 8 bases lining up with TRBD1. Germline CDR1 reads SGHRS; CDR2 reads YFSETQ. Trimming removed 5 bases from V and 4 bases from J; junction bases left unmatched: 9. The CDR3 covers 15 residues.

The J gene is TRBJ2-1, the V gene TRBV3-1, with 10 nucleotides matching TRBD2. V shed 1 base, J shed 7 bases, and the junction held 1 base outside the gene matches. This CDR3 region has 14 residues. Germline V CDR1 and CDR2: LGHDT, YNNKEL (reference sequence). In DNA form, the CDR3 reads TGTGCCAGCAGCCAAGGGACTAGCGGTAATGAGCAGTTCTTC. Its translation is CASSQGTSGNEQFF.

This chain connects TRBV4-1 to TRBJ2-5; no clear D gene. Germline V gives CDR1 MGHRA, CDR2 YSYEKL. V was clipped by 1 base and J by 6 bases, with 9 bases between them. This CDR3 spans 13 amino acids. CDR3 nucleotides: TGCGCCAGCAGCCAAGTTGAGCAGCAGACCCAGTACTTC. Amino acids: CASSQVEQQTQYF.

The chain uses TRBV18 and TRBJ2-7, with 9 nucleotides matching TRBD2. After removal of 0 bases from V and 4 bases from J, the junction contained 1 base not matched to a gene. The CDR3 has 14 residues. Per germline, CDR1 KGHSH and CDR2 LQKENI. CDR3 in DNA: TGTGCCAGCTCACCACCCCTAGCGGGGTACGAGCAGTACTTC. It yields the protein CASSPPLAGYEQYF.

This clonotype was seen a few times. This sequence joins TRBV20-1 and TRBJ2-1; D possibly corresponds to TRBD2 (5 bases). The germline gives CDR1 DFQATT, CDR2 SNEGSKA (reference sequence). V was trimmed by 0 bases and J by 0 bases, leaving 9 bases between them. The CDR3 is 15 amino acids. The CDR3 loop reads CSARDERSSYNEQFF. CDR3 coding DNA: TGCAGTGCTAGAGATGAGCGGAGCTCCTACAATGAGCAGTTCTTC.

The chain carries TRBV27 and TRBJ1-4; D might be TRBD1 (5 bases). The CDR3 is made up of 15 amino acids. Germline CDR1 reads MNHEY; CDR2 reads SMNVEV (reference sequence). Trimming left V 3 bases short and J 7 bases short, with 15 bases between. The CDR3: CASSFRVGRGEKLFF. The CDR3 DNA reads TGTGCCAGCAGTTTTAGGGTTGGAAGGGGTGAAAAACTGTTTTTT. The full variable domain, completed using reference TRBV27 and TRBJ1-4, is EAQVTQNPRYLITVTGKKLTVTCSQNMNHEYMSWYRQDPGLGLRQIYYSMNVEVTDKGDVPEGYKVSRKEKRNFPLILESPSPNQTSLYFCASSFRVGRGEKLFFGSGTQLSVL.

This clonotype was observed a few times. This chain uses TRBV20-1 with TRBJ2-3, with TRBD1 matching 11 bases. V was clipped by 3 bases and J by 14 bases; unmatched bases: 13. The CDR3 totals 14 residues. CDR1 and CDR2 from the germline V gene are DFQATT and SNEGSKA (reference sequence). In DNA form, the CDR3 reads TGCAGTGCTAGCGGACAGGGGGCAACTAATAGGAGGTATTTT. As protein: CSASGQGATNRRYF.

The V call is TRBV28, the J call TRBJ1-2; D not certain. V lost 3 bases, J lost 4 bases, and 9 bases lay in between. From germline, CDR1 is MDHEN and CDR2 SYDVKM. The CDR3 consists of 13 residues. The CDR3 protein is CASSFPGLYGYTF. DNA for the CDR3: TGTGCCAGCAGTTTTCCGGGCCTCTATGGCTACACCTTC.

Only a few counts were recorded for this clonotype. J is TRBJ2-7 and V is TRBV6-5; D may correspond to TRBD1 or TRBD2 (5 bases each). Germline V lookup: CDR1 MNHEY, CDR2 SVGAGI. CDR3 length equals 14 residues. V shed 4 bases and J shed 5 bases, with 15 bases lying between them. CDR3 bases: TGTGCCAGCAGTTTAGGAGGACTCAGGGACGAGCAGTACTTC. Protein product: CASSLGGLRDEQYF.

A few counts support this clonotype. The rearrangement links TRBV12-3 or TRBV12-4 to TRBJ1-3; a possible D gene is TRBD1 (5 bases). Trimming left V 7 bases short and J 4 bases short, with 20 bases between. The CDR3 runs to 16 residues. The CDR3 loop reads CASTPPGQLIGNTIYF. CDR3 bases: TGTGCCAGCACCCCCCCGGGGCAGCTAATAGGAAACACCATATATTTT.

This clonotype was detected only a few times. The chain links TRBV6-2 or TRBV6-3 to TRBJ2-1; 8 positions agree with TRBD2. Germline V gives CDR1 MNHEY, CDR2 SVGEGT. This CDR3 has 15 amino acids. The junction had 11 bases not matched to a gene; V was cut back by 7 bases and J by 6 bases. This chain's CDR3 is CASTKGLGGPNEQFF. CDR3 DNA: TGTGCCAGCACCAAGGGACTAGGAGGTCCCAATGAGCAGTTCTTC.

This clonotype was observed a handful of times. This chain uses TRBV20-1 with TRBJ2-7; 11 nucleotides match TRBD2. The germline V gene has CDR1 DFQATT and CDR2 SNEGSKA (reference sequence). The CDR3 sequence is 17 residues long. J was trimmed by 9 bases and V by 0 bases; bases with no gene match: 16. CDR3 nucleotides: TGCAGTGCTAGAGATCGGACCCAACTAGCGGGAGTAGTTAGGCAGTACTTC. Encoded protein: CSARDRTQLAGVVRQYF.

This clonotype occurred a few times. The V call is TRBV12-3 or TRBV12-4, the J call TRBJ2-1; D not certain. This CDR3 region has 11 residues. V was cut by 5 bases and J by 9 bases, with 8 bases left in between. CDR3 bases: TGTGCCAGCAGTACTGGCGGTGAGCAGTTCTTC. This sequence encodes CASSTGGEQFF.

The genes are TRBV20-1 and TRBJ2-1, with TRBD2 matching over 7 bases. This CDR3 is 14 amino acids long. V was clipped by 6 bases and J by 3 bases; unmatched bases: 8. Germline V CDR1 and CDR2: DFQATT, SNEGSKA (reference sequence). The CDR3 nucleotides read TGCAGTGCCAGAACCCGGGACTACTACAATGAGCAGTTCTTC. Its protein is CSARTRDYYNEQFF.

V is TRBV18 and J is TRBJ1-3; tentative D call: TRBD1 (6 bases). CDR3 length: 18 residues. V was cut by 3 bases and J by 0 bases, with 18 bases left in between. Germline V gives CDR1 KGHSH, CDR2 LQKENI. CDR3 sequence: CASSPLRQGTSSGNTIYF. The CDR3 bases are TGTGCCAGCTCACCGCTCCGCCAGGGGACAAGCTCTGGAAACACCATATATTTT.

The gene calls are TRBV7-9 and TRBJ2-2; 10 nucleotides match TRBD1. Germline trimming cut 5 bases from V and 6 bases from J; bases unmatched to any gene: 9. In germline, CDR1 is SEHNR, CDR2 FQNEAQ (reference sequence). There are 16 residues in the CDR3. The CDR3 loop reads CASSPPGQGSPGELFF. The DNA of the CDR3 is TGTGCCAGCAGCCCACCGGGACAGGGGAGTCCCGGGGAGCTGTTTTTT.